Presented here are 27 T cell receptor beta chains from one specimen sequenced in a study of OX40 agonist ivuxolimab in advanced cancers. Assay used: immunoSEQ multiplex PCR; TCRdb lists only in-frame clones, some missing. This table has some 41,000 clones, 89% appearing once. Sequenced here: CD4+ or CD8+ T cells sorted from blood, sampled in a trial of the OX40 agonist ivuxolimab. These receptors were collected from an adult with an advanced solid tumor such as melanoma, head and neck, liver or kidney cancer.

The chain uses TRBV14 and TRBJ2-3; TRBD2 might be the D (5 bases). CDR3 length: 14 amino acids. V shed 0 bases and J shed 6 bases, with 10 bases lying between them. Germline V gives CDR1 SGHDN, CDR2 FVKESK. The DNA for the CDR3 is TGTGCCAGCAGCCAAGATTTGGGCGGGGATACGCAGTATTTT. As protein: CASSQDLGGDTQYF.

This sequence joins TRBV5-8 and TRBJ2-5; D is uncertain. Germline V gene sequence: CDR1 SGHTS, CDR2 YDEGEE. The CDR3 length is 12 residues. V shed 2 bases and J shed 9 bases, with 11 bases lying between them. The CDR3: CASSFLGLSQYF. CDR3 DNA sequence: TGTGCCAGCAGCTTCTTAGGGTTGTCCCAGTACTTC.

The rearrangement uses TRBV25-1 and TRBJ1-1, with 7 bases identical to TRBD1. Germline assignment: CDR1 MGHDK and CDR2 SYGVNS. This CDR3 is built from 15 residues. Trimming took 0 bases from V and 3 from J; bases not matched to a gene: 4. CDR3 nucleotides: TGTGCCAGCAGTGAATATCAAGGGGGCCACACTGAAGCTTTCTTT. It yields the protein CASSEYQGGHTEAFF. The entire variable domain, with the rest obtained from reference TRBV25-1 and TRBJ1-1, is as follows: EADIYQTPRYLVIGTGKKITLECSQTMGHDKMYWYQQDPGMELHLIHYSYGVNSTEKGDLSSESTVSRIRTEHFPLTLESARPSHTSQYLCASSEYQGGHTEAFFGQGTRLTVV.

The V gene is TRBV5-4, the J gene TRBJ2-3; TRBD2 matches 7 bases. With 1 base clipped from V and 0 bases from J, the junction kept 2 bases outside the gene matches. Germline loops: CDR1 SGHNT, CDR2 YYREEE (reference sequence). This CDR3 region has 15 residues. CDR3 nucleotides: TGTGCCAGCAGCTTGAGCGGGGCTAGCACAGATACGCAGTATTTT. It yields the protein CASSLSGASTDTQYF.

The V call is TRBV6-6, the J call TRBJ2-3, with TRBD2 matching 8 bases. Unmatched junction bases numbered 11, after V lost 7 bases and J lost 5 bases. Per germline, CDR1 MNHNY and CDR2 SVGAGI (reference sequence). The CDR3 runs 15 residues. CDR3 amino acids: CASTPGGAEGDTQYF. The CDR3 DNA follows: TGTGCCAGCACTCCCGGGGGGGCGGAAGGAGATACGCAGTATTTT.

This clone occurred once. This chain connects TRBV5-1 to TRBJ1-6, with D uncertain. The germline V gene has CDR1 SGHRS and CDR2 YFSETQ. The ends were cut back, 0 bases at V and 8 bases at J, with 12 bases in the middle. This CDR3 region has 15 residues. The CDR3 DNA follows: TGCGCCAGCAGCTTGGACGGCGGATATGATTCACCCCTCCACTTT. The encoded protein is CASSLDGGYDSPLHF.

This clone is a singleton in its sample. V is TRBV7-9 and J is TRBJ1-1; D is perhaps TRBD1 (5 bases). V was clipped by 5 bases and J by 3 bases, with 13 bases between them. The germline gives CDR1 SEHNR, CDR2 FQNEAQ (reference sequence). The CDR3 covers 14 residues. CDR3 in DNA: TGTGCCAGCAGCCAGGGCGCCTGGGACACTGAAGCTTTCTTT. This codes for CASSQGAWDTEAFF.

The rearrangement uses TRBV5-1 and TRBJ2-5; 8 nucleotides agree with TRBD1. J lost 4 bases, V lost 4 bases, and 6 bases had no gene match. The germline CDR1 and CDR2 sequences are SGHRS and YFSETQ. CDR3 length: 14 amino acids. The CDR3 protein is CASSGAGGTETQYF. The CDR3 DNA reads TGCGCCAGCAGCGGAGCAGGGGGCACAGAGACCCAGTACTTC.

The CDR3 nucleotides read TGTGCCAGTAGTACCGCCTGGGGACAAGGGGTCTATGGCTACACCTTC. Its protein is CASSTAWGQGVYGYTF. V gene TRBV19 combines with J gene TRBJ1-2; possible D gene TRBD1, 6 bases. V dropped 4 bases and J dropped 4 bases, with 19 bases sitting between them. The CDR3 spans 16 residues. Germline lookup yields CDR1 LNHDA and CDR2 SQIVND (reference sequence).

V usage is TRBV5-5 and J usage is TRBJ1-2; possibly TRBD1 for D (6 bases). The V and J ends lost 3 bases and 6 bases respectively, with 12 bases between them. Germline CDR1 SGHKS, CDR2 YYEKEE (reference sequence). The CDR3 sequence is 13 residues long. The CDR3 DNA is TGTGCCAGCAGCTCGAACTACAGGGATGGCTACACCTTC. It codes for CASSSNYRDGYTF.

Only a few counts were recorded for this clone. The V and J genes are TRBV5-1 and TRBJ1-2; D gene uncertain. Trimming removed 5 bases at V and 4 bases at J, with 6 bases between. CDR1 is SGHRS, CDR2 YFSETQ, per germline. This CDR3 comprises 11 residues. DNA for the CDR3: TGCGCCAGCAGTTTTACCTATGGCTACACCTTC. Amino acid sequence: CASSFTYGYTF. The variable domain in full, completed from reference TRBV5-1 and TRBJ1-2, reads KAGVTQTPRYLIKTRGQQVTLSCSPISGHRSVSWYQQTPGQGLQFLFEYFSETQRNKGNFPGRFSGRQFSNSRSEMNVSTLELGDSALYLCASSFTYGYTFGSGTRLTVV.

This clone showed up just a few times. This sequence joins TRBV5-4 and TRBJ1-2; TRBD1 matches at 8 bases. The germline CDR1 and CDR2 sequences are SGHNT and YYREEE (reference sequence). V shed 7 bases, J shed 6 bases, and the junction held 8 bases outside the gene matches. The CDR3 contains 13 residues. The CDR3 DNA sequence: TGTGCCAGCCACCGAACGACAGGGGATGGCTACACCTTC. Translating gives CASHRTTGDGYTF.

This chain joins TRBV10-3 and TRBJ2-3; D is uncertain. V was clipped by 5 bases and J by 3 bases, with 9 bases between them. CDR1 ENHRY and CDR2 SYGVKD come from the germline V gene. This CDR3 region has 13 residues. CDR3: CAISQPPTDTQYF. The CDR3 DNA reads TGTGCCATCAGTCAGCCCCCGACAGATACGCAGTATTTT.

The chain employs TRBV18 and TRBJ1-1; tentatively, D is TRBD1 (5 bases). The CDR3 is 12 amino acids. Germline CDR1 and CDR2: KGHSH and LQKENI. Between the trimmed V and J ends, which lost 7 bases and 1 base, there was a span of 7 bases. The CDR3 loop reads CASWGPNTEAFF. CDR3 coding DNA: TGTGCCAGCTGGGGCCCGAACACTGAAGCTTTCTTT. The full variable domain, its missing parts supplied by reference TRBV18 and TRBJ1-1, is NAGVMQNPRHLVRRRGQEARLRCSPMKGHSHVYWYRQLPEEGLKFMVYLQKENIIDESGMPKERFSAEFPKEGPSILRIQQVVRGDSAAYFCASWGPNTEAFFGQGTRLTVV.

This clone occurred a few times. V gene TRBV19 combines with J gene TRBJ1-2, with TRBD1 matching 11 bases. Germline assignment: CDR1 LNHDA and CDR2 SQIVND (reference sequence). Trimming at V came to 9 bases and at J to 4 bases, leaving 13 bases not matched to a gene. The CDR3 covers 16 residues. CDR3 DNA: TGTGCCAGCCGGCGTCCCGGGACAGGGGGTACCTATGGCTACACCTTC. Translating it yields CASRRPGTGGTYGYTF.

The V and J genes are TRBV9 and TRBJ2-1; 10 nucleotides align to TRBD2. Germline V gives CDR1 SGDLS, CDR2 YYNGEE. J was trimmed by 4 bases and V by 4 bases; bases with no gene match: 5. This CDR3 comprises 15 residues. Here the CDR3 reads CASSKGLAVYNEQFF. The CDR3 coding sequence is TGTGCCAGCAGCAAAGGACTAGCGGTATACAATGAGCAGTTCTTC.

J is TRBJ2-1 and V is TRBV4-3; D is undetermined. Trimming stripped 1 base from V and 0 bases from J, with 10 bases between. This CDR3 comprises 16 residues. Germline-derived CDR1 and CDR2 are LGHNA and YSLEER. The CDR3 DNA follows: TGCGCCAGCAGCCAAGCAATCAGGAGCTCCTACAATGAGCAGTTCTTC. Translation gives CASSQAIRSSYNEQFF.

The V call is TRBV19, the J call TRBJ2-2, with 13 bases matching TRBD2. J lost 5 bases, V lost 4 bases, and 7 bases had no gene match. The CDR3 runs to 17 residues. Germline V CDR1 and CDR2: LNHDA, SQIVND (reference sequence). CDR3 region: CASSRPGTSGETGELFF. CDR3 nucleotides: TGTGCCAGTAGTAGACCTGGGACTAGCGGGGAGACCGGGGAGCTGTTTTTT. Full variable domain (outside the CDR3, taken from reference TRBV19 and TRBJ2-2): DGGITQSPKYLFRKEGQNVTLSCEQNLNHDAMYWYRQDPGQGLRLIYYSQIVNDFQKGDIAEGYSVSREKKESFPLTVTSAQKNPTAFYLCASSRPGTSGETGELFFGEGSRLTVL.

CDR3 sequence (DNA): TGTGCCAGCAGCTGGGGGGGAGAGACCCAGTACTTC. The encoded protein is CASSWGGETQYF. The chain carries TRBV5-5 and TRBJ2-5; 7 bases align to TRBD2. From germline, CDR1 is SGHKS and CDR2 YYEKEE (reference sequence). CDR3 length: 12 amino acids. J was trimmed by 4 bases and V by 3 bases; bases with no gene match: 0.

CDR3 nucleotides: TGTGCCAGCAGCACTCATTACAGGGGATCTGGAAACACCATATATTTT. Translating gives CASSTHYRGSGNTIYF. The chain carries TRBV11-3 and TRBJ1-3; 7 bases are shared with TRBD1. Germline CDR1 reads SGHNT; CDR2 reads YENEEA. Trimming removed 5 bases from V and 1 base from J; junction bases left unmatched: 8. The CDR3 consists of 16 residues.

This clone was detected a few times. The chain links TRBV5-1 to TRBJ1-1; tentative D call: TRBD1 (6 bases). In germline, CDR1 is SGHRS, CDR2 YFSETQ. The CDR3 runs 14 residues. Trimming took off 2 bases at V and 5 bases at J, with 13 bases between the two ends. The CDR3 is CASSFSGEGTEAFF. In DNA, the CDR3 is TGCGCCAGCAGCTTTTCAGGGGAAGGGACTGAAGCTTTCTTT.

This clone showed up just once. The chain employs TRBV5-6 and TRBJ2-5; D not certain. Trimming removed 0 bases at V and 0 bases at J, with 3 bases between. CDR3 length: 13 amino acids. The germline V gene encodes CDR1 SGHDT and CDR2 YYEEEE. In DNA, the CDR3 is TGTGCCAGCAGCTTGGGTAACCAAGAGACCCAGTACTTC. This translates into CASSLGNQETQYF.

The rearrangement joins TRBV11-2 to TRBJ1-5; the D is unclear. Germline assignment: CDR1 SGHAT and CDR2 FQNNGV. V lost 0 bases, J lost 9 bases, and 9 bases lay in between. There are 13 residues in the CDR3. The CDR3 protein is CASSLESSLPQHF. Written as DNA, the CDR3 is TGTGCCAGCAGCTTAGAAAGCAGCTTGCCCCAGCATTTT. The variable domain in full, with the rest retrieved from reference TRBV11-2 and TRBJ1-5, is EAGVAQSPRYKIIEKRQSVAFWCNPISGHATLYWYQQILGQGPKLLIQFQNNGVVDDSQLPKDRFSAERLKGVDSTLKIQPAKLEDSAVYLCASSLESSLPQHFGDGTRLSIL.

The chain has TRBV11-3 and TRBJ2-7; D possibly corresponds to TRBD2 (5 bases). V lost 2 bases to trimming and J lost 2 bases, with 13 bases between them. There are 15 residues in the CDR3. CDR1 and CDR2 from the germline V gene are SGHNT and YENEEA. CDR3 sequence reads: CASSLTGILPYEQYF. In nucleotides, the CDR3 is TGTGCCAGCAGCTTAACGGGGATCCTACCCTACGAGCAGTACTTC. Supplemented by reference TRBV11-3 and TRBJ2-7, the full variable domain reads EAGVVQSPRYKIIEKKQPVAFWCNPISGHNTLYWYLQNLGQGPELLIRYENEEAVDDSQLPKDRFSAERLKGVDSTLKIQPAELGDSAVYLCASSLTGILPYEQYFGPGTRLTVT.

The chain is built from TRBV30 and TRBJ1-2; no reliable D call. In germline, CDR1 is GTSNPN, CDR2 SVGIG (reference sequence). CDR3 length: 12 residues. V lost 0 bases, J lost 4 bases, and 6 bases lay in between. Written as DNA, the CDR3 is TGTGCCTGGAGTGTGGCGGGCTATGGCTACACCTTC. Its protein is CAWSVAGYGYTF. The entire variable domain, with the rest obtained from reference TRBV30 and TRBJ1-2, is as follows: SQTIHQWPATLVQPVGSPLSLECTVEGTSNPNLYWYRQAAGRGLQLLFYSVGIGQISSEVPQNLSASRPQDRQFILSSKKLLLSDSGFYLCAWSVAGYGYTFGSGTRLTVV.

The V gene is TRBV11-3, the J gene TRBJ2-3; 9 bases line up with TRBD2. Germline loops: CDR1 SGHNT, CDR2 YENEEA. The junction had 8 bases not matched to a gene; V was cut back by 2 bases and J by 5 bases. CDR3 length: 16 residues. The CDR3 spells CASSLRRGGPGDTQYF. The DNA of the CDR3 is TGTGCCAGCAGCTTAAGGCGGGGGGGGCCGGGAGATACGCAGTATTTT.

This clone was recorded only once. The V gene is TRBV18, the J gene TRBJ1-6, with 12 bases that match TRBD1. This CDR3 has 19 residues. Losses at the gene ends were 4 bases for V and 8 bases for J; bases not matched to a gene: 15. Per germline, CDR1 KGHSH and CDR2 LQKENI. The CDR3 region has the DNA TGTGCCAGCTCACTCGGGATTATCGGGACAGGGGGCCTGGATTCACCCCTCCACTTT. Encoded protein: CASSLGIIGTGGLDSPLHF.